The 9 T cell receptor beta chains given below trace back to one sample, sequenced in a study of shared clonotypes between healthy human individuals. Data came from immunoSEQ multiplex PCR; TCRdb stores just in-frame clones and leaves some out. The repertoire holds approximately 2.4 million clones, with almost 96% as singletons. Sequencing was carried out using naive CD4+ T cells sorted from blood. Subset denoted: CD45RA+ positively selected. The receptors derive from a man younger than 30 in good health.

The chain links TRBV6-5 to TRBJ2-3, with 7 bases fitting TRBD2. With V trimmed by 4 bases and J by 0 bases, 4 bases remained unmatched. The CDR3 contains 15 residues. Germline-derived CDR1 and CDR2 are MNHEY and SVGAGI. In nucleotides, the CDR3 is TGTGCCAGCAGTTCTAGCGGATCTAGCACAGATACGCAGTATTTT. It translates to CASSSSGSSTDTQYF.

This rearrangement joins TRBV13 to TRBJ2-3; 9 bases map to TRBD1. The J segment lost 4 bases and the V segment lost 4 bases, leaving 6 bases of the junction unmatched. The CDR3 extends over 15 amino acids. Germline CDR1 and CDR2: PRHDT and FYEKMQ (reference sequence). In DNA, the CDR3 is TGTGCCAGCAGCTGGGGACAGGGAGGTTCAGATACGCAGTATTTT. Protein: CASSWGQGGSDTQYF.

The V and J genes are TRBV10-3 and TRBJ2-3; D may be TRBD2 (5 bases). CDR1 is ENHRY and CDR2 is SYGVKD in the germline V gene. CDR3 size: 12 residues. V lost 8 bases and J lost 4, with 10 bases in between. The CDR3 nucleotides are TGTGCCATCGGGAGCGGCTCAGATACGCAGTATTTT. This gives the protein CAIGSGSDTQYF.

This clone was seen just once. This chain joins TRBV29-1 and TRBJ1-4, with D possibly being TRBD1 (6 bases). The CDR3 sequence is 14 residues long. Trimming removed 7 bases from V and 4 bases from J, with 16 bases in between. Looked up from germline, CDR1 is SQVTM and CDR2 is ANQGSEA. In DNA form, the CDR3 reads TGCAGCGCGGGCGTCGGGGGGCGTAATGAAAAACTGTTTTTT. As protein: CSAGVGGRNEKLFF.

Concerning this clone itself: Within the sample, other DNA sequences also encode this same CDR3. The CDR3 sequence: CASSFGGTGSTDTQYF. CDR3 sequence (DNA): TGCGCCAGCAGCTTTGGGGGGACAGGGAGCACAGATACGCAGTATTTT. This sequence joins TRBV5-1 and TRBJ2-3; 9 bases are a match to TRBD1. The V gene's germline CDR1 is SGHRS and CDR2 YFSETQ. V gave up 2 bases and J gave up 0 bases; unmatched junction bases: 4. The CDR3 runs to 16 residues.

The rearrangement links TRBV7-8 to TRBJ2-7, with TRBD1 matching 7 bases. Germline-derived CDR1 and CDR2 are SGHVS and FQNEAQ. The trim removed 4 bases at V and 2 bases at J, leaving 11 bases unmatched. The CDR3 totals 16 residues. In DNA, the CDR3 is TGTGCCAGCAGCTCCGTCCGGACAGGCAACCCCTACGAGCAGTACTTC. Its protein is CASSSVRTGNPYEQYF.

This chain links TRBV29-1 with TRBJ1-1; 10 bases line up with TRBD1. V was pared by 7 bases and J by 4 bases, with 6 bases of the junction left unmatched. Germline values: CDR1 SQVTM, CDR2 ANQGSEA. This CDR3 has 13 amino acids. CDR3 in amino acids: CSARTGGSTEAFF. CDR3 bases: TGCAGCGCGCGGACAGGGGGGAGCACTGAAGCTTTCTTT.

CDR3 region: CASSPRWGGAVLSYEQYF. CDR3 coding DNA: TGTGCCAGCAGCCCCAGGTGGGGGGGCGCGGTGCTCTCCTACGAGCAGTACTTC. This rearrangement joins TRBV21-1 to TRBJ2-7; TRBD2, as called in the table, went unchecked against the DNA. TRBV21-1 is a pseudogene. The CDR3 is made up of 18 amino acids.

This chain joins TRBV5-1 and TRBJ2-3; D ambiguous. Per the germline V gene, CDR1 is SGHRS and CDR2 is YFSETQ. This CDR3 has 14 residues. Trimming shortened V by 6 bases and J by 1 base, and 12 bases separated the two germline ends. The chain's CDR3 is CASNPQVGTDTQYF. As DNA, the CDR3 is TGCGCCAGCAACCCCCAAGTCGGCACAGATACGCAGTATTTT. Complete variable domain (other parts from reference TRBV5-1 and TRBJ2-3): KAGVTQTPRYLIKTRGQQVTLSCSPISGHRSVSWYQQTPGQGLQFLFEYFSETQRNKGNFPGRFSGRQFSNSRSEMNVSTLELGDSALYLCASNPQVGTDTQYFGPGTRLTVL.